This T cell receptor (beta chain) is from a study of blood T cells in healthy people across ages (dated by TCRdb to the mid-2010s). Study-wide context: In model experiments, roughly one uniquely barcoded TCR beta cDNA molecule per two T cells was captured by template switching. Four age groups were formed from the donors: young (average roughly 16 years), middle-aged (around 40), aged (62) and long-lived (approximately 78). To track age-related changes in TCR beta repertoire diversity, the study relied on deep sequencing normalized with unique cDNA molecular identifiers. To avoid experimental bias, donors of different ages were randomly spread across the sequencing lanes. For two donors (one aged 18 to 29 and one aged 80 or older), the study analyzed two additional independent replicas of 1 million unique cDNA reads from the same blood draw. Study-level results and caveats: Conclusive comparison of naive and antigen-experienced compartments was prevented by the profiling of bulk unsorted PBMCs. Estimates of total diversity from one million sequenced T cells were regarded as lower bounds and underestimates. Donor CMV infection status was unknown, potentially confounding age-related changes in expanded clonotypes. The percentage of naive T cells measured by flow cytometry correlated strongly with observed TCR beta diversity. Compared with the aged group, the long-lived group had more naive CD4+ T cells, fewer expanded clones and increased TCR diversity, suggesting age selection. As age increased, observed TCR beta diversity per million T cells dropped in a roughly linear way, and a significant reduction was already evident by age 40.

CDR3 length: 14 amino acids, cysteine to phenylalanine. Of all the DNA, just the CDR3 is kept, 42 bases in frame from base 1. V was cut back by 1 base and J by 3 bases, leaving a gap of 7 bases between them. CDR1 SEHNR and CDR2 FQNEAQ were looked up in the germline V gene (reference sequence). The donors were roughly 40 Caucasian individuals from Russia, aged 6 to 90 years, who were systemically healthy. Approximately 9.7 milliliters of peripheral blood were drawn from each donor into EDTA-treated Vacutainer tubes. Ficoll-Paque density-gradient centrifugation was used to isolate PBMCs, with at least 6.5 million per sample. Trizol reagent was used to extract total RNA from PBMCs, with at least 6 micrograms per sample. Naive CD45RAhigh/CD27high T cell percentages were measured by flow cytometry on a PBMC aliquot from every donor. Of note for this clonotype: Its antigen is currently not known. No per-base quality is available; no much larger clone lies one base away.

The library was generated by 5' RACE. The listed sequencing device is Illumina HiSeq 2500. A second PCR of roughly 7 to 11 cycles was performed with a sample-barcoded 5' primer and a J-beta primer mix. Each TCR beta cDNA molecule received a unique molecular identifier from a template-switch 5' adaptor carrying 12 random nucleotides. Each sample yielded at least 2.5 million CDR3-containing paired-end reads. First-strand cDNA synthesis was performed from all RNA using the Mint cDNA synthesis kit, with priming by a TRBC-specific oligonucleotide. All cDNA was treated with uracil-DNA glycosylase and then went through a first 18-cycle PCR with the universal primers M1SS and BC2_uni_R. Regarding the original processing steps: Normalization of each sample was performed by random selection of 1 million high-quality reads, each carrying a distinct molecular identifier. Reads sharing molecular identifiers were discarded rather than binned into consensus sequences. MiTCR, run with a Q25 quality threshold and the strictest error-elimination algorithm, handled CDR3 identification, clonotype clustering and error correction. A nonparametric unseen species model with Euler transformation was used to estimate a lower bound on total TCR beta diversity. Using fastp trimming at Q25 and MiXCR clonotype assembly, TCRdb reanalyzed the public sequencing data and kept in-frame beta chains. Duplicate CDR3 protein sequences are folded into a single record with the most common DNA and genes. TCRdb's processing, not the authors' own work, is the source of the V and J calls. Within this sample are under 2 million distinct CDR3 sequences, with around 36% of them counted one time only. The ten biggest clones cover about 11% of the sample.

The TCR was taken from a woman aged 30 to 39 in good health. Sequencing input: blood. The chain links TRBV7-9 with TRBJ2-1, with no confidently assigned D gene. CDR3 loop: CASSLDTSYNEQFF. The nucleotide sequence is TGTGCCAGCAGCTTAGATACCAGCTACAATGAGCAGTTCTTC.